Listed below are T cell receptor beta chains from one sample, sequenced in a study of blood T cell repertoires in COVID-19. Generated by immunoSEQ multiplex PCR, the TCRdb table keeps only in-frame clones and is missing some. Seen here are approximately 360,000 clones, about 87% observed once, and the top ten hold approximately 1.8%. The source material was PBMCs or T cells enriched from blood (not recorded which). The receptors derive from a man aged 40-55 years in a cohort exposed to, infected with or recovered from COVID-19 (not recorded which). Both conserved end residues are part of each CDR3. D genes are given only for firm matches. The size of a clone is reported for some rows only, either as once, few or many, or as a class for expanded clones.

d_call	clone_size	v_call	j_call	cdr3_nt	cdr3_aa
TRBD1	.	TRBV7-2	TRBJ2-5	TGTGCCAGCAGCCGGGACAGGGGAAGACAAGAGACCCAGTACTTC	CASSRDRGRQETQYF
.	few	TRBV18	TRBJ1-6	TGTGCCAGCTCACAGACGACGACTGATTATAATTCACCCCTCCACTTT	CASSQTTTDYNSPLHF
.	.	TRBV18	TRBJ1-2	TGTGCCAGCTCAGTTGCTGACGCCGGAGCCTATGGCTACACCTTC	CASSVADAGAYGYTF
.	.	TRBV5-1	TRBJ1-1	TGCGCCAGCAGCCTCGACCCTTCGGGGGGGGCCACTGAAGCTTTCTTT	CASSLDPSGGATEAFF
TRBD1	.	TRBV5-1	TRBJ1-2	TGCGCCAGCAGCCCGACAGGGGCCTCCAACTATGGCTACACCTTC	CASSPTGASNYGYTF
.	.	TRBV15	TRBJ1-2	TGTGCCACCAGCGCCCGCTTAGGACAGAATTTTAACTATGGCTACACCTTC	CATSARLGQNFNYGYTF
.	.	TRBV19	TRBJ2-1	TGTGCCAGTAGTATAACAGGGTTGGATGAGCAGTTCTTC	CASSITGLDEQFF
TRBD2	.	TRBV7-2	TRBJ2-7	TGTGCCAGCAGCTTAGCCCAGCGGGAGTTTTACGAGCAGTACTTC	CASSLAQREFYEQYF
TRBD1	.	TRBV2	TRBJ1-3	TGTGCCAGCAGCTTGAAACTGGGACAGGGAGGAAACACCATATATTTT	CASSLKLGQGGNTIYF
.	.	TRBV24-1	TRBJ2-1	TGTGCCTCCTCTGGGGGGACCAATGAGCAGTTCTTC	CASSGGTNEQFF
TRBD2	.	TRBV4-2	TRBJ2-4	TGTGCCAGCAGCCAAGTACGGTCTCTCGTAGCGGGAGCCCTAGCCAAAAACATTCAGTACTTC	CASSQVRSLVAGALAKNIQYF
TRBD1	.	TRBV5-5	TRBJ1-6	TGTGCCAGCAGCCCCCTGACAGGGCTTAACTCACCCCTCCACTTT	CASSPLTGLNSPLHF
.	.	TRBV28	TRBJ2-7	TGTGCCAGCAGTTTTGGGGCAGGGGCACCCTACGAGCAGTACTTC	CASSFGAGAPYEQYF
TRBD1	.	TRBV5-4	TRBJ1-5	TGTGCCAGCAGCTTGATGACAGGGGGGGGAGATCAGCCCCAGCATTTT	CASSLMTGGGDQPQHF
.	.	TRBV9	TRBJ2-5	TGTGCCAGCAGCGTAAGCGGGTACCAAGAGACCCAGTACTTC	CASSVSGYQETQYF
TRBD2	.	TRBV11-2	TRBJ2-7	TGTGCCAGCAGCTTAACGGCGCTAGCGGGAGTAAAGTCCTACGAGCAGTACTTC	CASSLTALAGVKSYEQYF
.	.	TRBV18	TRBJ1-1	TGTGCCAGCTCACCGAGTTACACTGAAGCTTTCTTT	CASSPSYTEAFF
.	once	TRBV21-1	TRBJ1-3	TGTGCCAGCAGCAAATGGTACAGCAGGAACTCTGGAAACACCATATATTTT	CASSKWYSRNSGNTIYF